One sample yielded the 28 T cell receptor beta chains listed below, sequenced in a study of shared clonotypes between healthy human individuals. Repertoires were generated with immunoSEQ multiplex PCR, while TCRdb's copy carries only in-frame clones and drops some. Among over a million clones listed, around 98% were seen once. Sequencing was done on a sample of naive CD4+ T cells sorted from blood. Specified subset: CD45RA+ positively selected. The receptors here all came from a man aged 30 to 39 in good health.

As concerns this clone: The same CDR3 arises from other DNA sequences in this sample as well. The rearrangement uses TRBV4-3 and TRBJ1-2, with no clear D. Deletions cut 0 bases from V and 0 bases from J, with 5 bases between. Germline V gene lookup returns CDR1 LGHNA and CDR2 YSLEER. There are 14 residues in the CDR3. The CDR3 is CASSQDRANYGYTF. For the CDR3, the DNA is TGCGCCAGCAGCCAAGACAGAGCTAACTATGGCTACACCTTC.

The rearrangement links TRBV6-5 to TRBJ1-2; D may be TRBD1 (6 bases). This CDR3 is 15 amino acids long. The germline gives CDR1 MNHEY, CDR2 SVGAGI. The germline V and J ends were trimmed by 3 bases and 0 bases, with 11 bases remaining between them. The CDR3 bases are TGTGCCAGCAGTTATGGACAGCCTTCTAACTATGGCTACACCTTC. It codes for CASSYGQPSNYGYTF.

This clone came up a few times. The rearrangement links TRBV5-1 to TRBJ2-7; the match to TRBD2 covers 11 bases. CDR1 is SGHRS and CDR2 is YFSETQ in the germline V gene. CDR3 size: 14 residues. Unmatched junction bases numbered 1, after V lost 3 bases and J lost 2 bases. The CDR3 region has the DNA TGCGCCAGCAGCTCGGGACTAGCGGCCTACGAGCAGTACTTC. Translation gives CASSSGLAAYEQYF. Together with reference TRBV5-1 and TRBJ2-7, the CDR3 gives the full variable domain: KAGVTQTPRYLIKTRGQQVTLSCSPISGHRSVSWYQQTPGQGLQFLFEYFSETQRNKGNFPGRFSGRQFSNSRSEMNVSTLELGDSALYLCASSSGLAAYEQYFGPGTRLTVT.

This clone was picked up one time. The CDR3 nucleotides read TGCGCCAGCACTTCCCGGGGTTCTAATCAGCCCCAGCATTTT. It codes for CASTSRGSNQPQHF. The rearrangement links TRBV10-2 to TRBJ1-5; D is uncertain. The CDR3 loop spans 14 amino acids. Trimming took 7 bases from V and 4 from J, leaving 14 bases between them. The germline V gene has CDR1 WSHSY and CDR2 SAAADI.

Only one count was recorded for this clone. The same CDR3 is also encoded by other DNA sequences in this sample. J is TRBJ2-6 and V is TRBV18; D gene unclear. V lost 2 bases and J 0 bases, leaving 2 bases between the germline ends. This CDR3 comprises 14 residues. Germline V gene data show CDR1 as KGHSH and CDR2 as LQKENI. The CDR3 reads CASSPISGANVLTF. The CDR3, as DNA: TGTGCCAGCTCACCAATCTCTGGGGCCAACGTCCTGACTTTC.

This CDR3 reads CASSPRGQGNTIYF. In DNA form, the CDR3 reads TGTGCCAGCAGCCCACGGGGACAGGGGAACACCATATATTTT. The rearrangement links TRBV7-6 to TRBJ1-3, with 10 bases matching TRBD1. The CDR3 is 14 residues long. The germline V gene has CDR1 SGHVS and CDR2 FNYEAQ. V shed 5 bases, J shed 7 bases, and the junction held 5 bases outside the gene matches.

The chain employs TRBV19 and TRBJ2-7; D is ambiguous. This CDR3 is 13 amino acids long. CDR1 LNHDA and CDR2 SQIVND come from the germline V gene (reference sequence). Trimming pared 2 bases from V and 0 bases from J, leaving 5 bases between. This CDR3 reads CASSIFVSYEQYF. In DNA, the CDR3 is TGTGCCAGTAGTATATTCGTCTCCTACGAGCAGTACTTC.

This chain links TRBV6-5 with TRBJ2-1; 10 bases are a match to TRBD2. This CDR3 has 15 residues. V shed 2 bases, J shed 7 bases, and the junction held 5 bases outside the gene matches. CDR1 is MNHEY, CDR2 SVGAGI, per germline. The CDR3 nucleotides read TGTGCCAGCAGTTACGAACTAGCGGGAACAAATGAGCAGTTCTTC. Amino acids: CASSYELAGTNEQFF.

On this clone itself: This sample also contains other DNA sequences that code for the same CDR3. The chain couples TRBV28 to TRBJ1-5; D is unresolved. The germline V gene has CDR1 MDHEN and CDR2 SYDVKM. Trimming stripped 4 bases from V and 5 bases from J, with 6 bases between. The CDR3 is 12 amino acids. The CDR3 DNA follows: TGTGCCAGCAGTTCGGGTTATCAGCCCCAGCATTTT. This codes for CASSSGYQPQHF.

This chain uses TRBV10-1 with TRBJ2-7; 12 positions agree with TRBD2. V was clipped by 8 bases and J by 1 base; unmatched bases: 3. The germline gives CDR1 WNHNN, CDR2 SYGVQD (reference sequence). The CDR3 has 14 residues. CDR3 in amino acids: CASSTSGGSYEQYF. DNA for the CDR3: TGCGCCAGCTCGACTAGCGGGGGATCCTACGAGCAGTACTTC.

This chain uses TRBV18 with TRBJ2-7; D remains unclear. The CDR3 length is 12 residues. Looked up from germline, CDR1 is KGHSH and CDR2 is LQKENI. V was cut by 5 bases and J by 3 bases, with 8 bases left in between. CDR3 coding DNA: TGTGCCAGCTCAAAGGACGGCTACGAGCAGTACTTC. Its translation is CASSKDGYEQYF.

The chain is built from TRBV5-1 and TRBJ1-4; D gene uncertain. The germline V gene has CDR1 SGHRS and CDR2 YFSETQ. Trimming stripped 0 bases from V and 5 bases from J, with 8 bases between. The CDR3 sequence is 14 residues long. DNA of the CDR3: TGCGCCAGCAGCTTGGGACTTTCAAATGAAAAACTGTTTTTT. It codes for CASSLGLSNEKLFF.

The CDR3 sequence is CASSLGGNYEQYF. CDR3 DNA sequence: TGTGCCAGCAGCTTAGGGGGTAATTACGAGCAGTACTTC. The J gene is TRBJ2-7, the V gene TRBV6-5; D is possibly TRBD1 (6 bases). V was cut by 6 bases and J by 4 bases, with 13 bases left in between. This CDR3 contains 13 residues. Per the germline V gene, CDR1 is MNHEY and CDR2 is SVGAGI.

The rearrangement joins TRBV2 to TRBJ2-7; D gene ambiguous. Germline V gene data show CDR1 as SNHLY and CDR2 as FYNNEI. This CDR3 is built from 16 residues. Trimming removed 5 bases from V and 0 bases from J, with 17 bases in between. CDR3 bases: TGTGCCAGCAGTACTACCCCGACCGAATTCTCCTACGAGCAGTACTTC. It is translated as CASSTTPTEFSYEQYF.

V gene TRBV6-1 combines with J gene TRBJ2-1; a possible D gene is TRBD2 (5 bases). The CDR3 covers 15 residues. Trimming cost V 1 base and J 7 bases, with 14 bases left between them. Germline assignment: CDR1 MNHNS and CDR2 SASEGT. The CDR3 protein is CASSEVLARRNEQFF. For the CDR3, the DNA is TGTGCCAGCAGTGAAGTGCTAGCCCGGAGGAATGAGCAGTTCTTC.

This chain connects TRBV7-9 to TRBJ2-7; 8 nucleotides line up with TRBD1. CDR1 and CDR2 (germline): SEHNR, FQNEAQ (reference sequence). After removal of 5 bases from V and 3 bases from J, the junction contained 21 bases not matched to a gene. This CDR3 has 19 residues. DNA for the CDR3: TGTGCCAGCAGCCGCGGGTTAGACCACCGGGGACAGGACAACTACGAGCAGTACTTC. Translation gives CASSRGLDHRGQDNYEQYF.

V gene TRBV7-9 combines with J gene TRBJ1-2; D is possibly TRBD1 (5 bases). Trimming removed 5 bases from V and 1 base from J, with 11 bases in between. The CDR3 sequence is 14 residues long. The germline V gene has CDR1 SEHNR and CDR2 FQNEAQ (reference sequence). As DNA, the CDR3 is TGTGCCAGCAGCCCCCGACAGATTAACTATGGCTACACCTTC. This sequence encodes CASSPRQINYGYTF.

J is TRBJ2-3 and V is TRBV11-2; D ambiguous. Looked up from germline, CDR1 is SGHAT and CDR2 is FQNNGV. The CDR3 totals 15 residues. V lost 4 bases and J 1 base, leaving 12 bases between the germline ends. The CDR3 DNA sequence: TGTGCCAGCAGCTGGGGAACGTGGGGCACAGATACGCAGTATTTT. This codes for CASSWGTWGTDTQYF.

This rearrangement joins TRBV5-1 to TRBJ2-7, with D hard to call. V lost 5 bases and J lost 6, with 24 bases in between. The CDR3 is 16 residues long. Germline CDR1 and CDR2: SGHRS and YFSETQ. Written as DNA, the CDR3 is TGCGCCAGCAGGGTGGAGCCTGGGTCTACCTCAGGCGAGCAGTACTTC. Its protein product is CASRVEPGSTSGEQYF.

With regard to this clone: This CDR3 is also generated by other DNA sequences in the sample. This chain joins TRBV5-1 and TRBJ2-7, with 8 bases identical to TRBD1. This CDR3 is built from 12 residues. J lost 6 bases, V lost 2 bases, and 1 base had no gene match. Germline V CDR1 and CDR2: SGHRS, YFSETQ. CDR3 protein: CASSLDRGEQYF. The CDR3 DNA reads TGCGCCAGCAGCTTAGACAGGGGCGAGCAGTACTTC.

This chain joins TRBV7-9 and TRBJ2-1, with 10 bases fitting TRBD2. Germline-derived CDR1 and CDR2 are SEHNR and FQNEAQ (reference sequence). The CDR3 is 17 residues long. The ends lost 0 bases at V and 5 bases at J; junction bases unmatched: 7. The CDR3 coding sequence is TGTGCCAGCAGCTTAGCGATCGGACTAGCGGCCGACAATGAGCAGTTCTTC. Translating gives CASSLAIGLAADNEQFF.

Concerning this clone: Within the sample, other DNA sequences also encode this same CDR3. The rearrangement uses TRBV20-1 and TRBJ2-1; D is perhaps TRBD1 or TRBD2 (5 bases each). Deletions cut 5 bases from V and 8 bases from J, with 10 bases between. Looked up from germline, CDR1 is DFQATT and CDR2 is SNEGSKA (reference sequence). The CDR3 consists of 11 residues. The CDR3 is CSARDLDEQFF. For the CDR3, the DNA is TGCAGTGCTCGGGACCTCGATGAGCAGTTCTTC.

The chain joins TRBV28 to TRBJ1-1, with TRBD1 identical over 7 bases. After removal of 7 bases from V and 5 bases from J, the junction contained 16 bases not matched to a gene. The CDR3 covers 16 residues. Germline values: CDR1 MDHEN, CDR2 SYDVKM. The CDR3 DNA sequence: TGTGCCAGCATCGGGTCGGCCGGACAGGAGATTACTGAAGCTTTCTTT. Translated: CASIGSAGQEITEAFF.

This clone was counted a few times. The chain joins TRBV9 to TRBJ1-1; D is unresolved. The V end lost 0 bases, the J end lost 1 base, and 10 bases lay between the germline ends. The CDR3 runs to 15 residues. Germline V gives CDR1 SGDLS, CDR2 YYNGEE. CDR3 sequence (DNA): TGTGCCAGCAGCGTAGGGTCTCTCGCGAACACTGAAGCTTTCTTT. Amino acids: CASSVGSLANTEAFF.

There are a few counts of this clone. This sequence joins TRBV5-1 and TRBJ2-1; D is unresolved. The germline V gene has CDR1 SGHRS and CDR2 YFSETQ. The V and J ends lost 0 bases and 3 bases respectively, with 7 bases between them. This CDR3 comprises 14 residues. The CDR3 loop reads CASSLVADYNEQFF. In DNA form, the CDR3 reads TGCGCCAGCAGCTTGGTGGCAGACTACAATGAGCAGTTCTTC.

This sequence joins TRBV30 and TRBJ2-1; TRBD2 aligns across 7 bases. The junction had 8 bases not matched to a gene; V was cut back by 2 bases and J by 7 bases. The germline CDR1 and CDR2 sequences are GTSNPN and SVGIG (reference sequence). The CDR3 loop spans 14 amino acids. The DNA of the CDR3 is TGTGCCTGGAGTCGGGGCGGGAGAGGTAATGAGCAGTTCTTC. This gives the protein CAWSRGGRGNEQFF.

CDR3 region: CASSIEEGNQPQHF. Here the CDR3 DNA reads TGTGCCAGTAGTATAGAGGAAGGAAATCAGCCCCAGCATTTT. The chain joins TRBV19 to TRBJ1-5; D not resolved. The CDR3 has 14 amino acids. CDR1 LNHDA and CDR2 SQIVND come from the germline V gene (reference sequence). V gave up 0 bases and J gave up 4 bases, with 7 bases separating them.

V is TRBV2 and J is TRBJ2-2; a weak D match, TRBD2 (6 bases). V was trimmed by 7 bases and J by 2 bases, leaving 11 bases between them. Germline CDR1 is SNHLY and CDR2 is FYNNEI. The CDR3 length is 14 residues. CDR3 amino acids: CASTIGSNTGELFF. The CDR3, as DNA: TGTGCCAGCACCATCGGGAGCAACACCGGGGAGCTGTTTTTT.